This T cell receptor beta chain came from a study of OX40 agonist ivuxolimab in advanced cancers. As for the study in general: Enrollees could have had prior anti-PD-1, anti-PD-L1 or anti-CTLA-4 therapy, which about 40% had received.

This CDR3 contains 14 residues. Trimming removed 5 bases at V and 6 bases at J, with 17 bases between. Per the germline V gene, CDR1 is LNHDA and CDR2 is SQIVND (reference sequence). TCRdb keeps only in-frame clones here, not all; method: immunoSEQ multiplex PCR. The sample shows around 15,000 clones, more than 85% of them seen only once. The chain recombines TRBV19 with TRBJ2-7, with D hard to call. This receptor was identified in an adult with an advanced solid tumor such as melanoma, head and neck, liver or kidney cancer. The source was CD4+ or CD8+ T cells sorted from blood, collected in a trial of the OX40 agonist ivuxolimab. As DNA, the CDR3 is TGTGCCAGTAGTCTTGGACCCCCCCCGGGCGAGCAGTACTTC. Translating gives CASSLGPPPGEQYF.